This is a list of T cell receptor beta chains from one sample in a study of blood T cell repertoires in COVID-19. Only in-frame clones appear in the TCRdb table, and some are missing; sequencing was by immunoSEQ multiplex PCR. Among 220,000 or so clones, approximately 82% were seen once, and the ten largest hold about 2%. The sequenced sample was peripheral blood. The receptors here all came from a woman of 80 years or more with acute or convalescent COVID-19. The CDR3 runs from the conserved cysteine through the conserved F or W. The D gene is left open where the match is weak. A row's size may be missing; if present it is once, few, many or a size class.

j_gene,v_gene,d_gene,abundance,CDR3aa,CDR3nt
TRBJ2-7,TRBV5-1,TRBD2,-,CASSMGLAGEGTSYEQYF,TGCGCCAGCAGCATGGGACTAGCGGGTGAAGGGACCTCCTACGAGCAGTACTTC
TRBJ2-7,TRBV6-5,-,-,CASRGLYEQYF,TGTGCCAGCAGGGGGCTATACGAGCAGTACTTC
TRBJ2-1,TRBV5-5,TRBD2,-,CASSLAVVGGAGEQFF,TGTGCCAGCAGCTTGGCCGTTGTCGGGGGGGCCGGTGAGCAGTTCTTC
TRBJ2-1,TRBV12-3/TRBV12-4,-,-,CASSLTEYNEQFF,TGTGCCAGCAGCCTCACGGAGTACAATGAGCAGTTCTTC
TRBJ2-7,TRBV18,TRBD1,-,CASSPDRASEQYF,TGTGCCAGCTCACCTGACAGGGCGAGCGAGCAGTACTTC
TRBJ1-5,TRBV19,-,-,CASSSSDRPYSNQPQHF,TGTGCCAGTAGTTCGAGCGACAGACCCTATAGCAATCAGCCCCAGCATTTT
TRBJ1-4,TRBV6-5,TRBD1,-,CASSDRNGEKLFF,TGTGCCAGCTCGGACAGGAATGGTGAAAAACTGTTTTTT
TRBJ2-5,TRBV13,TRBD2,-,CASSLGLALQYF,TGTGCCAGCAGTCTAGGACTAGCGCTACAGTACTTC
TRBJ2-1,TRBV6-2/TRBV6-3,TRBD2,-,CASSPRTRNNEQFF,TGTGCCAGCAGTCCAAGGACTAGAAACAATGAGCAGTTCTTC
TRBJ2-2,TRBV6-2/TRBV6-3,-,-,CASSPIRDTGELFF,TGTGCCAGCAGCCCGATCAGGGACACCGGGGAGCTGTTTTTT
TRBJ2-2,TRBV11-2,-,-,CASSRDGGHTGELFF,TGTGCCAGCAGCCGCGACGGGGGGCACACCGGGGAGCTGTTTTTT
TRBJ2-7,TRBV7-9,-,once,CASSLSAGSAVRAGEQYF,TGTGCCAGCAGCTTATCGGCAGGGTCGGCAGTTCGGGCAGGCGAGCAGTACTTC
TRBJ2-1,TRBV12-3/TRBV12-4,-,-,CASSLEPYNEQFF,TGTGCCAGCAGTTTGGAGCCCTACAATGAGCAGTTCTTC
TRBJ2-5,TRBV9,TRBD2,-,CASSVATSGGSQETQYF,TGTGCCAGCAGCGTAGCTACTAGCGGGGGGTCTCAAGAGACCCAGTACTTC
TRBJ2-1,TRBV18,TRBD2,-,CASSRGSTYNEQFF,TGTGCCAGCTCACGCGGGAGTACCTACAATGAGCAGTTCTTC
TRBJ1-3,TRBV7-8,-,-,CASSLALYTSIDSGNTIYF,TGTGCCAGCAGCTTAGCTCTTTACACCTCGATTGACTCTGGAAACACCATATATTTT
TRBJ1-1,TRBV6-5,-,few,CASSYEGETEAFF,TGTGCCAGCAGTTACGAAGGGGAAACTGAAGCTTTCTTT
TRBJ1-4,TRBV4-3,TRBD1,-,CASSQGQSTGGNEKLFF,TGCGCCAGCAGCCAAGGTCAGAGTACAGGGGGTAATGAAAAACTGTTTTTT
TRBJ2-1,TRBV6-5,TRBD2,once,CASSPVGGGLGEQFF,TGTGCCAGCAGCCCCGTCGGGGGGGGGCTAGGTGAGCAGTTCTTC
TRBJ1-1,TRBV19,-,-,CASSVPGDWENTEAFF,TGTGCCAGTAGCGTGCCGGGGGATTGGGAGAACACTGAAGCTTTCTTT
TRBJ2-1,TRBV29-1,TRBD2,-,CSGKSGSIGEQFF,TGCAGCGGGAAAAGCGGGAGTATCGGTGAGCAGTTCTTC
TRBJ2-7,TRBV18,TRBD1,few,CASSSIGTAWQQYF,TGTGCCAGCTCATCCATAGGGACAGCTTGGCAGCAGTACTTC
TRBJ1-1,TRBV12-5,-,-,CASGLVLSGAALAEAFF,TGTGCTAGTGGTTTGGTACTATCAGGGGCGGCACTGGCGGAAGCTTTCTTT